This T cell receptor beta chain is from a study of cytotoxic CD8 clonotypes in ibrutinib-treated CLL. Study information: The subjects consisted of roughly twelve relapsed/refractory and more than 14 treatment-naive individuals, with 17 IGHV unmutated. Partial response occurred in 24 patients and complete response in 2; at median approximately 65 months, approximately 14 remained remitted and roughly 12 progressed. Study-level findings and limits: Baseline levels were approached again at progression, after clonality had risen at ibrutinib response.

CDR1 is SGHRS, CDR2 YFSETQ, per germline. The ends were cut back, 7 bases at V and 8 bases at J, with 18 bases in the middle. CDR3 size: 13 residues. Regarding this clone: Antigen unknown.

Profiling relied on immunoSEQ multiplex PCR, and the TCRdb table lists in-frame clones only, not all of them. The sample lists approximately 130,000 clones, 84% occurring once. The clonotype originates from a human donor with chronic lymphocytic leukemia. J is TRBJ1-2 and V is TRBV5-1; D is possibly TRBD1 (6 bases). The sequencing here drew on PBMCs, taken after 24 months of ibrutinib treatment. The CDR3 is CASSPGGAEGYTF. The CDR3 DNA sequence: TGCGCCAGCTCCCCGGGGGGCGCGGAGGGCTACACCTTC. Drawing the rest from reference TRBV5-1 and TRBJ1-2, the complete variable domain is KAGVTQTPRYLIKTRGQQVTLSCSPISGHRSVSWYQQTPGQGLQFLFEYFSETQRNKGNFPGRFSGRQFSNSRSEMNVSTLELGDSALYLCASSPGGAEGYTFGSGTRLTVV.